Listed here are 18 T cell receptor beta chains from one sample, sequenced in a study of shared clonotypes between healthy human individuals. The protocol was immunoSEQ multiplex PCR, while the TCRdb copy is restricted to in-frame clones and leaves out a portion. The table shows about 2 million clones, with roughly 95% occurring only once. Sequencing was done on a sample of naive CD4+ T cells sorted from blood. Subset given: CD45RA+ positively selected. The receptors stem from a man aged 18 to 29 in good health.

The rearrangement uses TRBV7-6 and TRBJ2-3; 7 bases align to TRBD1. The CDR3 has 16 amino acids. Trimming took 5 bases from V and 1 from J; bases not matched to a gene: 9. Germline lookup yields CDR1 SGHVS and CDR2 FNYEAQ. CDR3 in DNA: TGTGCCAGCAGCCCGATACAGGGGATGGGCACAGATACGCAGTATTTT. Protein sequence: CASSPIQGMGTDTQYF. Variable domain in full (rest from reference TRBV7-6 and TRBJ2-3): GAGVSQSPRYKVTKRGQDVALRCDPISGHVSLYWYRQALGQGPEFLTYFNYEAQQDKSGLPNDRFSAERPEGSISTLTIQRTEQRDSAMYRCASSPIQGMGTDTQYFGPGTRLTVL.

CDR3 sequence reads: CASSLGTGVLQPQHF. The CDR3 DNA is TGCGCCAGCAGCCTTGGGACAGGGGTTCTCCAGCCCCAGCATTTT. This chain uses TRBV4-1 with TRBJ1-5, with 10 bases fitting TRBD1. V shed 4 bases, J shed 7 bases, and the junction held 7 bases outside the gene matches. Germline V CDR1 and CDR2: MGHRA, YSYEKL. CDR3 length equals 15 residues.

The chain couples TRBV19 to TRBJ1-5; TRBD1 matches at 7 bases. The germline V gene encodes CDR1 LNHDA and CDR2 SQIVND (reference sequence). After removal of 3 bases from V and 3 bases from J, the junction contained 11 bases not matched to a gene. The CDR3 runs 17 residues. For the CDR3, the DNA is TGTGCCAGTAGTATGTCTCGGCCGGACAGGCTCAATCAGCCCCAGCATTTT. It encodes CASSMSRPDRLNQPQHF.

This rearrangement joins TRBV6-5 to TRBJ1-6, with unresolved D. Trimming shortened V by 2 bases and J by 0 bases, and 8 bases separated the two germline ends. This CDR3 is built from 16 residues. Germline assignment: CDR1 MNHEY and CDR2 SVGAGI. The chain's CDR3 is CASSYGTSSYNSPLHF. In nucleotides, the CDR3 is TGTGCCAGCAGTTACGGTACCAGCTCCTATAATTCACCCCTCCACTTT.

The chain carries TRBV4-3 and TRBJ2-1; D gene unclear. Germline CDR1 and CDR2: LGHNA and YSLEER. The CDR3 totals 16 residues. Deletions cut 1 base from V and 5 bases from J, with 15 bases between. The chain's CDR3 is CASSQGIGGLNNEQFF. DNA of the CDR3: TGCGCCAGCAGCCAAGGGATAGGCGGCTTAAACAATGAGCAGTTCTTC.

V gene TRBV5-6 combines with J gene TRBJ2-7; tentatively, D is TRBD1 (6 bases). This CDR3 contains 15 residues. Between the trimmed V and J ends, which lost 1 base and 3 bases, there was a span of 14 bases. Germline-derived CDR1 and CDR2 are SGHDT and YYEEEE. The CDR3 sequence is CASSLTGPLNYEQYF. The CDR3 DNA sequence: TGTGCCAGCAGCTTGACAGGGCCCCTAAACTACGAGCAGTACTTC.

The chain has TRBV7-6 and TRBJ2-2; D uncertain. The CDR3 has 14 amino acids. From germline, CDR1 is SGHVS and CDR2 FNYEAQ. Trimming removed 2 bases at V and 0 bases at J, with 4 bases between. The CDR3 here is CASSLQANTGELFF. CDR3 nucleotides: TGTGCCAGCAGCTTACAAGCGAACACCGGGGAGCTGTTTTTT. Together with reference TRBV7-6 and TRBJ2-2, the CDR3 gives the full variable domain: GAGVSQSPRYKVTKRGQDVALRCDPISGHVSLYWYRQALGQGPEFLTYFNYEAQQDKSGLPNDRFSAERPEGSISTLTIQRTEQRDSAMYRCASSLQANTGELFFGEGSRLTVL.

The rearrangement joins TRBV7-2 to TRBJ1-3; TRBD1 is a possible D gene (5 bases). The CDR3 is 12 amino acids. The germline CDR1 and CDR2 sequences are SGHTA and FQGNSA. Trimming stripped 5 bases from V and 9 bases from J, with 11 bases between. The DNA of the CDR3 is TGTGCCAGCAGCCTATCCGGGACCACCATATATTTT. This translates into CASSLSGTTIYF.

V is TRBV9 and J is TRBJ2-6; a possible D gene is TRBD1 (6 bases). The ends were cut back, 0 bases at V and 4 bases at J, with 14 bases in the middle. The V gene's germline CDR1 is SGDLS and CDR2 YYNGEE. This CDR3 has 17 residues. CDR3: CASSVGIRGPGANVLTF. CDR3 nucleotides: TGTGCCAGCAGCGTAGGTATCAGGGGTCCCGGGGCCAACGTCCTGACTTTC.

The table lists this clone with a count of one. This sequence joins TRBV2 and TRBJ2-3; the D is unclear. V lost 8 bases, J lost 0 bases, and 15 bases lay in between. This CDR3 spans 15 amino acids. CDR1 and CDR2 from the germline V gene are SNHLY and FYNNEI. In DNA form, the CDR3 reads TGTGCCAGCGTCCTCCCAAGCCTGAGCACAGATACGCAGTATTTT. As protein: CASVLPSLSTDTQYF.

This clone showed up just once. The V call is TRBV30, the J call TRBJ2-7; 9 bases are a match to TRBD2. The CDR3 length is 15 residues. The V gene's germline CDR1 is GTSNPN and CDR2 SVGIG (reference sequence). V lost 0 bases, J lost 1 base, and 4 bases stayed unmatched. The CDR3 DNA reads TGTGCCTGGAGTGTACGTGGACTAGCGTCCTACGAGCAGTACTTC. Protein: CAWSVRGLASYEQYF.

The chain combines TRBV5-4 with TRBJ2-2; TRBD2 agrees at 11 bases. J was trimmed by 6 bases and V by 0 bases; bases with no gene match: 4. The V gene's germline CDR1 is SGHNT and CDR2 YYREEE (reference sequence). The length of the CDR3 is 16 residues. The CDR3 DNA reads as TGTGCCAGCAGCTTGGCCCTAGCGGGGGGTCCCGGGGAGCTGTTTTTT. It encodes CASSLALAGGPGELFF.

The V gene is TRBV18, the J gene TRBJ2-1; D is perhaps TRBD1 (6 bases). This CDR3 spans 15 amino acids. V lost 5 bases, J lost 2 bases, and 13 bases lay in between. Germline CDR1 KGHSH, CDR2 LQKENI. CDR3 in amino acids: CASSSRDKTYNEQFF. CDR3 bases: TGTGCCAGCTCATCCCGGGACAAAACCTACAATGAGCAGTTCTTC.

The J gene is TRBJ1-2, the V gene TRBV7-2; D may be TRBD1 (6 bases). This CDR3 has 14 amino acids. The germline gives CDR1 SGHTA, CDR2 FQGNSA. V was cut by 4 bases and J by 8 bases, with 17 bases left in between. The CDR3 DNA reads TGTGCCAGCAGCTCATATCAGGGGTTGGCAGGCTACACCTTC. Translated: CASSSYQGLAGYTF.

The chain combines TRBV14 with TRBJ1-2; possibly TRBD1 for D (6 bases). Germline V gives CDR1 SGHDN, CDR2 FVKESK. This CDR3 region has 13 residues. The V end lost 0 bases, the J end lost 9 bases, and 11 bases lay between the germline ends. The CDR3 reads CASSQDRGDSYTF. CDR3 nucleotide sequence: TGTGCCAGCAGCCAAGATCGGGGGGACAGCTACACCTTC.

This clone was detected only a few times. The sample has other DNA sequences that encode this CDR3 too. The CDR3 region is CASSMVTSGTEAFF. The CDR3 DNA is TGTGCCAGTAGTATGGTAACCTCAGGGACTGAAGCTTTCTTT. V and J are TRBV19 and TRBJ1-1; perhaps TRBD1 as D (5 bases). The CDR3 has 14 residues. V was clipped by 3 bases and J by 5 bases, with 13 bases between them. Germline CDR1 LNHDA, CDR2 SQIVND (reference sequence).

The V and J genes are TRBV5-1 and TRBJ2-7; TRBD1 agrees at 8 bases. This CDR3 spans 15 amino acids. Germline loops: CDR1 SGHRS, CDR2 YFSETQ. V lost 6 bases, J lost 6 bases, and 14 bases stayed unmatched. DNA for the CDR3: TGCGCCAGCACCCAAGGACAGGGTATATTGGGCGAGCAGTACTTC. It specifies CASTQGQGILGEQYF.

Concerning this clone: The same CDR3 can be traced to other DNA sequences in this sample. The CDR3 sequence: CASSYPTGSGYGYTF. For the CDR3, the DNA is TGTGCCAGCAGTTACCCGACAGGGAGCGGATATGGCTACACCTTC. V gene TRBV6-5 combines with J gene TRBJ1-2, with 7 nucleotides matching TRBD1. V shed 2 bases, J shed 5 bases, and the junction held 8 bases outside the gene matches. Germline CDR1 and CDR2: MNHEY and SVGAGI. The CDR3 sequence is 15 residues long.